This entry lists 30 T cell receptor beta chains sequenced from one sample in a study of cytomegalovirus exposure and HLA in healthy donors. Primers for the PCR totalled 60 Vbeta and 13 Jbeta. The data were produced by immunoSEQ multiplex PCR, yet TCRdb's version contains in-frame clones alone and is incomplete. This table holds about 130,000 clones, 70% to 80% found once. The sequenced material came from PBMCs. Receptors originate from a woman aged 55-69 years in good health and CMV-seropositive.

This clone has just a few counts. V gene TRBV19 combines with J gene TRBJ2-1; 10 positions match TRBD2. The CDR3 spans 16 residues. J lost 4 bases, V lost 3 bases, and 6 bases had no gene match. Germline loops: CDR1 LNHDA, CDR2 SQIVND (reference sequence). The CDR3 DNA reads as TGTGCCAGTAGTATCTTCGAACTAGCGGGGTACAATGAGCAGTTCTTC. Amino acids: CASSIFELAGYNEQFF.

The genes are TRBV2 and TRBJ1-6; 7 bases are a match to TRBD1. J lost 10 bases, V lost 8 bases, and 17 bases had no gene match. Looked up from germline, CDR1 is SNHLY and CDR2 is FYNNEI. This CDR3 region has 16 residues. The DNA for the CDR3 is TGTGCCAGCGAACGACAGGGCCTAGGCTTGGGATCACCCCTCCACTTT. Protein: CASERQGLGLGSPLHF.

The chain couples TRBV18 to TRBJ1-6, with D perhaps matching TRBD1 (6 bases). Per the germline V gene, CDR1 is KGHSH and CDR2 is LQKENI. This CDR3 comprises 15 residues. The V end lost 3 bases, the J end lost 7 bases, and 13 bases lay between the germline ends. As DNA, the CDR3 is TGTGCCAGCTCACCCTCCGGGACACGCAATTCACCCCTCCACTTT. Its translation: CASSPSGTRNSPLHF.

The chain combines TRBV7-9 with TRBJ2-5, with a weak D call TRBD1 (6 bases). V lost 2 bases, J lost 5 bases, and 18 bases lay in between. Germline V gives CDR1 SEHNR, CDR2 FQNEAQ (reference sequence). CDR3 size: 16 residues. CDR3 nucleotides: TGTGCCAGCAGCTTAAAGGGCTCAGGGGTGGATGAGACCCAGTACTTC. Protein sequence: CASSLKGSGVDETQYF. Full variable domain (outside the CDR3, taken from reference TRBV7-9 and TRBJ2-5): DTGVSQNPRHKITKRGQNVTFRCDPISEHNRLYWYRQTLGQGPEFLTYFQNEAQLEKSRLLSDRFSAERPKGSFSTLEIQRTEQGDSAMYLCASSLKGSGVDETQYFGPGTRLLVL.

The chain joins TRBV28 to TRBJ2-5; 7 bases match TRBD1. This CDR3 is built from 15 residues. Germline V gives CDR1 MDHEN, CDR2 SYDVKM. The trim removed 5 bases at V and 1 base at J, leaving 7 bases unmatched. In DNA, the CDR3 is TGTGCCAGCAGTCACGACAGGGATCTCCAAGAGACCCAGTACTTC. Its translation is CASSHDRDLQETQYF.

A single count supports this clone. The J gene is TRBJ1-5, the V gene TRBV6-5, with D uncertain. V was clipped by 5 bases and J by 10 bases, with 21 bases between them. From germline, CDR1 is MNHEY and CDR2 SVGAGI. CDR3 size: 15 residues. The CDR3 loop is CASSPGGTWRDPQHF. The CDR3 DNA follows: TGTGCCAGCAGTCCCGGCGGCACCTGGCGGGATCCCCAGCATTTT.

The chain uses TRBV6-5 and TRBJ2-7; D uncertain. Germline V gene sequence: CDR1 MNHEY, CDR2 SVGAGI. CDR3 length: 14 amino acids. V dropped 0 bases and J dropped 5 bases, with 11 bases sitting between them. CDR3 sequence: CASSYSIRRDEQYF. The CDR3 coding sequence is TGTGCCAGCAGTTACTCGATTCGTCGGGACGAGCAGTACTTC.

The V gene is TRBV5-1, the J gene TRBJ1-2; no reliable D call. This CDR3 has 13 residues. Germline loops: CDR1 SGHRS, CDR2 YFSETQ. The V and J ends lost 2 bases and 6 bases respectively, with 11 bases between them. The CDR3 DNA reads as TGCGCCAGCAGCTTCATCGACTCCGATGGCTACACCTTC. Its protein product is CASSFIDSDGYTF.

The chain uses TRBV18 and TRBJ1-1; D possibly corresponds to TRBD1 (6 bases). The CDR3 spans 14 residues. Germline CDR1 is KGHSH and CDR2 is LQKENI. The V end lost 0 bases, the J end lost 7 bases, and 12 bases lay between the germline ends. The CDR3 reads CASSPPPSGDEAFF. CDR3 in DNA: TGTGCCAGCTCACCACCGCCGTCAGGGGATGAAGCTTTCTTT. Looking up the rest from reference TRBV18 and TRBJ1-1 gives the full variable domain: NAGVMQNPRHLVRRRGQEARLRCSPMKGHSHVYWYRQLPEEGLKFMVYLQKENIIDESGMPKERFSAEFPKEGPSILRIQQVVRGDSAAYFCASSPPPSGDEAFFGQGTRLTVV.

The chain joins TRBV9 to TRBJ2-1; 9 bases align to TRBD1. The CDR3 totals 15 residues. Germline V CDR1 and CDR2: SGDLS, YYNGEE. J was trimmed by 1 base and V by 4 bases; bases with no gene match: 3. Here the CDR3 DNA reads TGTGCCAGCAGCTTCGGACAGGGGTCCTACAATGAGCAGTTCTTC. Its protein product is CASSFGQGSYNEQFF.

The genes are TRBV29-1 and TRBJ2-7, with a tentative D call TRBD1 (5 bases). Looked up from germline, CDR1 is SQVTM and CDR2 is ANQGSEA. There are 13 residues in the CDR3. V was clipped by 4 bases and J by 3 bases, with 13 bases between them. The CDR3 nucleotides are TGCAGCGTTGGCCCCAGGGCATTCTACGAGCAGTACTTC. Translation gives CSVGPRAFYEQYF.

The sample holds a few counts of this clone. The chain links TRBV15 to TRBJ2-5; TRBD2 matches at 11 bases. The J segment lost 13 bases and the V segment lost 5 bases, leaving 6 bases of the junction unmatched. The CDR3 totals 12 residues. CDR1 LNHNV and CDR2 YYDKDF come from the germline V gene (reference sequence). The CDR3 bases are TGTGCCACCAGCGCCACTAGCGGGGGACGGTACTTC. Translated: CATSATSGGRYF.

The chain is built from TRBV10-3 and TRBJ1-2; 7 bases match TRBD1. V lost 3 bases to trimming and J lost 1 base; unmatched junction nucleotides: 5. Looked up from germline, CDR1 is ENHRY and CDR2 is SYGVKD. The CDR3 loop spans 15 amino acids. CDR3 in amino acids: CAISERDSFNYGYTF. CDR3 sequence (DNA): TGTGCCATCAGTGAACGGGACAGCTTTAACTATGGCTACACCTTC.

The V gene is TRBV2, the J gene TRBJ2-5, with 7 bases that match TRBD2. Per germline, CDR1 SNHLY and CDR2 FYNNEI. The CDR3 runs 14 residues. After removal of 7 bases from V and 5 bases from J, the junction contained 10 bases not matched to a gene. The CDR3 sequence: CASIFRGVGETQYF. The CDR3 DNA reads TGTGCCAGCATATTCCGGGGGGTGGGGGAGACCCAGTACTTC.

The chain combines TRBV7-6 with TRBJ1-6; tentative D call: TRBD1 (5 bases). Between the trimmed V and J ends, which lost 4 bases and 9 bases, there was a span of 16 bases. Germline V CDR1 and CDR2: SGHVS, FNYEAQ. This CDR3 is built from 15 residues. The CDR3 nucleotides are TGTGCCAGCAGCTATGGGACTGCGCAGAGTTCACCCCTCCACTTT. It specifies CASSYGTAQSSPLHF.

V is TRBV5-1 and J is TRBJ1-6; tentative D call: TRBD1 (5 bases). Deletions cut 0 bases from V and 5 bases from J, with 12 bases between. Per germline, CDR1 SGHRS and CDR2 YFSETQ. CDR3 length: 16 residues. The CDR3 nucleotides read TGCGCCAGCAGCTTGGGACAGCGGGCCAATAATTCACCCCTCCACTTT. Translation gives CASSLGQRANNSPLHF.

The DNA for the CDR3 is TGTGCCAGCAGCCGTACAGGGACGGGCTACGAGCAGTACTTC. This gives the protein CASSRTGTGYEQYF. This rearrangement joins TRBV6-5 to TRBJ2-7; maybe TRBD1 (6 bases). From germline, CDR1 is MNHEY and CDR2 SVGAGI. CDR3 size: 14 residues. The V and J ends lost 6 bases and 3 bases respectively, with 15 bases between them.

This clone was counted once. The chain combines TRBV7-2 with TRBJ2-7; D is undetermined. The germline CDR1 and CDR2 sequences are SGHTA and FQGNSA. V was trimmed by 5 bases and J by 4 bases, leaving 18 bases between them. The CDR3 consists of 15 residues. CDR3 region: CASSAPLTGGYEQYF. The CDR3 nucleotides read TGTGCCAGCAGCGCCCCCTTGACGGGTGGGTACGAGCAGTACTTC.

This clone showed up just a few times. V and J are TRBV7-2 and TRBJ2-5, with 7 bases that match TRBD1. The CDR3 has 13 residues. V dropped 5 bases and J dropped 2; count of bases not matched to a gene: 2. CDR1 is SGHTA, CDR2 FQGNSA, per germline. Written as DNA, the CDR3 is TGTGCCAGCAGCACGGACAGGCAAGAGACCCAGTACTTC. Protein: CASSTDRQETQYF. Combining the CDR3 with reference TRBV7-2 and TRBJ2-5 gives the whole variable domain GAGVSQSPSNKVTEKGKDVELRCDPISGHTALYWYRQSLGQGLEFLIYFQGNSAPDKSGLPSDRFSAERTGGSVSTLTIQRTQQEDSAVYLCASSTDRQETQYFGPGTRLLVL.

A note on this clone: The germline gene is not matched at one end of the junction; a read error may be the cause. The gene calls are TRBV7-9 and TRBJ2-3; 7 bases agree with TRBD2. The CDR3 runs to 17 residues. Germline-derived CDR1 and CDR2 are SEHNR and FQNEAQ (reference sequence). CDR3 region: CSSSGAIEILGWDTQYF. The CDR3 DNA sequence: TGTTCCAGCAGCGGGGCGATCGAGATCCTTGGGTGGGATACGCAGTATTTT.

This chain links TRBV28 with TRBJ1-5; no firm D call. Trimming removed 5 bases at V and 2 bases at J, with 19 bases between. Germline assignment: CDR1 MDHEN and CDR2 SYDVKM. The CDR3 extends over 17 amino acids. As DNA, the CDR3 is TGTGCCAGCAGTCCGCGACAAGGCCCACTAGGCAATCAGCCCCAGCATTTT. This translates into CASSPRQGPLGNQPQHF.

The V and J genes are TRBV19 and TRBJ1-6; D gene unclear. Trimming stripped 11 bases from V and 7 bases from J, with 18 bases between. The CDR3 sequence is 14 residues long. Germline CDR1 reads LNHDA; CDR2 reads SQIVND (reference sequence). The CDR3 nucleotides read TGTGCCTCCACGGGAAGTGGCAGGAATTCACCCCTCCACTTT. Translated, it gives CASTGSGRNSPLHF.

This clone was observed once. The V call is TRBV4-1, the J call TRBJ1-2, with a weak D call TRBD1 (6 bases). The V gene lost 0 bases and the J gene lost 8 bases, with 31 bases spanning the gap. Germline V gene sequence: CDR1 MGHRA, CDR2 YSYEKL. The length of the CDR3 is 20 residues. The CDR3 is CASSQEPGTGILLGTLGYTF. The CDR3, as DNA: TGCGCCAGCAGCCAAGAGCCGGGAACAGGGATCCTCCTCGGTACGTTAGGCTACACCTTC.

This chain uses TRBV5-4 with TRBJ2-4, with 7 nucleotides matching TRBD2. The V segment lost 2 bases and the J segment 5 bases; nucleotides outside the gene matches: 4. The germline V gene encodes CDR1 SGHNT and CDR2 YYREEE (reference sequence). This CDR3 is built from 14 residues. This chain's CDR3 is CASSFGGGENIQYF. CDR3 DNA sequence: TGTGCCAGCAGCTTTGGCGGGGGTGAAAACATTCAGTACTTC.

This clone occurred once. The chain employs TRBV19 and TRBJ1-1; D possibly corresponds to TRBD1 (5 bases). The CDR3 sequence is 14 residues long. The ends were cut back, 7 bases at V and 4 bases at J, with 16 bases in the middle. CDR1 is LNHDA and CDR2 is SQIVND in the germline V gene (reference sequence). The chain's CDR3 is CASTYWGGITEAFF. CDR3 coding DNA: TGTGCCAGTACCTATTGGGGGGGGATCACTGAAGCTTTCTTT.

V and J are TRBV27 and TRBJ2-5; no definite D call. Germline assignment: CDR1 MNHEY and CDR2 SMNVEV (reference sequence). V was cut by 3 bases and J by 0 bases, with 5 bases left in between. This CDR3 region has 13 residues. The CDR3 DNA is TGTGCCAGCAGTTTCGGTAACCAAGAGACCCAGTACTTC. Its translation is CASSFGNQETQYF.

In regard to this clone: In the same sample, other DNA sequences code for this CDR3. The rearrangement joins TRBV7-9 to TRBJ1-5; D call uncertain. This CDR3 is 14 amino acids long. Germline CDR1 reads SEHNR; CDR2 reads FQNEAQ (reference sequence). Trimming left V 1 base short and J 1 base short, with 5 bases between. CDR3 nucleotides: TGTGCCAGCAGCTTAGAGAGGAGCAATCAGCCCCAGCATTTT. Its translation: CASSLERSNQPQHF.

The rearrangement joins TRBV7-9 to TRBJ2-3, with D possibly being TRBD2 (6 bases). The CDR3 is 14 amino acids. Germline assignment: CDR1 SEHNR and CDR2 FQNEAQ (reference sequence). Trimming took off 1 base at V and 5 bases at J, with 10 bases between the two ends. CDR3 sequence: CASSLGTGEDTQYF. DNA for the CDR3: TGTGCCAGCAGCTTAGGTACGGGGGAAGATACGCAGTATTTT.

V usage is TRBV6-5 and J usage is TRBJ1-5, with 7 bases aligning to TRBD1. This CDR3 has 13 amino acids. V trimming: 5 bases; J trimming: 5 bases; junction bases outside the gene matches: 3. Germline V lookup: CDR1 MNHEY, CDR2 SVGAGI. DNA of the CDR3: TGTGCCAGCAGTCTGAGGGGGCATCAGCCCCAGCATTTT. Amino acids: CASSLRGHQPQHF.

V usage is TRBV5-6 and J usage is TRBJ2-7; D is uncertain. The V and J ends lost 0 bases and 2 bases respectively, with 3 bases between them. The CDR3 is 12 amino acids. Germline CDR1 and CDR2: SGHDT and YYEEEE. CDR3 residues: CASSLGAYEQYF. CDR3 nucleotides: TGTGCCAGCAGCTTGGGAGCCTACGAGCAGTACTTC.